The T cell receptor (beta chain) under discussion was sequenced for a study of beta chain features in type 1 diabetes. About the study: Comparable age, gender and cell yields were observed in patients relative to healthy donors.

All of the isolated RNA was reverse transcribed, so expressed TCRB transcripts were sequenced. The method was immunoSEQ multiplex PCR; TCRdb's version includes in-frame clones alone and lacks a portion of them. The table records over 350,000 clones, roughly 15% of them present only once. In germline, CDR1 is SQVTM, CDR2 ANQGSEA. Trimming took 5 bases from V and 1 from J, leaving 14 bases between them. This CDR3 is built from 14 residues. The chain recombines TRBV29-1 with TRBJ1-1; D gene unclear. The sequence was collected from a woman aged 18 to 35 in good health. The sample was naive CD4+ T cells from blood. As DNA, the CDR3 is TGCAGCGTTATGACACGTTATTCGAACACTGAAGCTTTCTTT. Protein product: CSVMTRYSNTEAFF.